The clone carrying this T cell receptor (beta chain) has a handful of counts. The table came from immunoSEQ multiplex PCR; TCRdb's copy has only in-frame clones and leaves some out. The sample lists about 180,000 clones, around four fifths occurring once. This sample stems from a study of blood T cell repertoires in COVID-19. In the study overall: Some COVID-19 samples were acute and others convalescent; all came from the United States, Italy and Spain.

The CDR3 extends over 14 amino acids. Trimming pared 1 base from V and 10 bases from J, leaving 14 bases between. Germline values: CDR1 LNHDA, CDR2 SQIVND (reference sequence). V usage is TRBV19 and J usage is TRBJ1-5; TRBD1 is a possible D gene (6 bases). The receptor comes from an older woman with COVID-19, enrolled during active disease. Input material: peripheral blood. Written as DNA, the CDR3 is TGTGCCAGTAGTATAGCAGGGGAGAGAAAACCCCAGCATTTT. This codes for CASSIAGERKPQHF.